The next 13 T cell receptor beta chains were all read from a single sample in a study of T cells in Graves' hyperthyroidism and ophthalmopathy. Researchers amplified the TCR beta CDR3 regions from RNA transcripts. HTBI primers were used for first-round RT-PCR of the TCR CDR3. TCRdb reprocessed the multiplex PCR reads via MiXCR and lists one record per CDR3 protein. The sample lists about 520,000 distinct CDR3 sequences, approximately 25% occurring once. The specimen sequenced was blood. Every receptor here comes from a woman aged 30 to 39 with Graves' ophthalmopathy.

This clonotype was observed at least ten times. The chain links TRBV11-2 to TRBJ1-1; tentative D call: TRBD1 (6 bases). Trimming removed 3 bases at V and 4 bases at J, with 12 bases between. This CDR3 is 14 amino acids long. The germline V gene has CDR1 SGHAT and CDR2 FQNNGV. The CDR3: CASSLNRALTEAFF. The DNA for the CDR3 is TGTGCCAGCAGCTTGAACAGGGCGCTCACTGAAGCTTTCTTT.

This clonotype has ten or more counts. The chain couples TRBV19 to TRBJ1-2, with no clear D. V dropped 5 bases and J dropped 6 bases, with 10 bases sitting between them. The germline CDR1 and CDR2 sequences are LNHDA and SQIVND (reference sequence). This CDR3 is built from 12 residues. The CDR3: CASSYRRDGYTF. For the CDR3, the DNA is TGTGCCAGTAGTTATAGAAGGGATGGCTACACCTTC.

The gene calls are TRBV29-1 and TRBJ1-2, with D perhaps TRBD1 (6 bases). V was trimmed by 4 bases and J by 1 base, leaving 7 bases between them. Germline-derived CDR1 and CDR2 are SQVTM and ANQGSEA. This CDR3 contains 12 residues. CDR3 amino acids: CSVVQGNYGYTF. DNA of the CDR3: TGCAGCGTTGTACAGGGTAACTATGGCTACACCTTC.

This clonotype was found many times. The chain couples TRBV27 to TRBJ2-7, with a tentative D call TRBD2 (5 bases). Germline loops: CDR1 MNHEY, CDR2 SMNVEV (reference sequence). Trimming pared 2 bases from V and 4 bases from J, leaving 12 bases between. The CDR3 spans 14 residues. This CDR3 reads CASSLMGDTYEQYF. DNA of the CDR3: TGTGCCAGCAGTTTAATGGGAGATACATACGAGCAGTACTTC.

This clonotype was found many times. J is TRBJ1-1 and V is TRBV12-3 or TRBV12-4; a weak D match, TRBD1 (5 bases). The CDR3 loop spans 13 amino acids. Trimming pared 6 bases from V and 1 base from J, leaving 9 bases between. CDR3 sequence reads: CASRGDSNTEAFF. CDR3 nucleotide sequence: TGTGCCAGCAGGGGGGACTCGAACACTGAAGCTTTCTTT.

In its sample, this clonotype was seen many times. V usage is TRBV24-1 and J usage is TRBJ1-1; 11 bases match TRBD1. The CDR3 consists of 13 residues. The trim removed 7 bases at V and 6 bases at J, leaving 3 bases unmatched. The germline V gene encodes CDR1 KGHDR and CDR2 SFDVKD. The DNA of the CDR3 is TGTGCCACCAGAGGACAGGGGGCAGCTGAAGCTTTCTTT. Encoded protein: CATRGQGAAEAFF.

This clonotype is a singleton in its sample. At one end, the junction sequence differs from germline, possibly due to a read error. This chain links TRBV27 with TRBJ1-2; 7 positions match TRBD1. The CDR3 consists of 14 residues. From germline, CDR1 is MNHEY and CDR2 SMNVEV (reference sequence). The CDR3 region is CDSSLEGQLYGYTF. In DNA form, the CDR3 reads TGTGACAGCAGCTTAGAGGGACAGCTTTATGGCTACACCTTC.

In its sample, this clonotype was seen many times. The rearrangement joins TRBV6-6 to TRBJ1-1, with D tentatively TRBD1 (5 bases). The CDR3 length is 16 residues. The germline gives CDR1 MNHNY, CDR2 SVGAGI (reference sequence). Between the trimmed V and J ends, which lost 4 bases and 0 bases, there was a span of 15 bases. The CDR3 spells CASSSQDTVMNTEAFF. CDR3 bases: TGTGCCAGCAGTTCCCAGGACACAGTCATGAACACTGAAGCTTTCTTT.

Ten or more counts support this clonotype. This rearrangement joins TRBV28 to TRBJ1-5; TRBD1 matches 10 bases. V was clipped by 6 bases and J by 1 base; unmatched bases: 9. The germline CDR1 and CDR2 sequences are MDHEN and SYDVKM. CDR3 length equals 17 residues. CDR3 coding DNA: TGTGCCAGCAGCGCGCCGACAGGGGGCGGAAGCAATCAGCCCCAGCATTTT. It translates to CASSAPTGGGSNQPQHF. Drawing the rest from reference TRBV28 and TRBJ1-5, the complete variable domain is DVKVTQSSRYLVKRTGEKVFLECVQDMDHENMFWYRQDPGLGLRLIYFSYDVKMKEKGDIPEGYSVSREKKERFSLILESASTNQTSMYLCASSAPTGGGSNQPQHFGDGTRLSIL.

Ten or more counts support this clonotype. The chain couples TRBV12-3 or TRBV12-4 to TRBJ2-4; 8 nucleotides agree with TRBD1. The J segment lost 8 bases and the V segment lost 3 bases, leaving 9 bases of the junction unmatched. This CDR3 region has 15 residues. The CDR3 loop reads CASSLFRGRGYIQYF. In nucleotides, the CDR3 is TGTGCCAGCAGTTTGTTCAGGGGGCGAGGTTACATTCAGTACTTC.

In its sample, this clonotype was seen many times. The chain combines TRBV27 with TRBJ1-2, with D uncertain. The CDR3 covers 12 residues. V dropped 3 bases and J dropped 8 bases, with 10 bases sitting between them. Germline V CDR1 and CDR2: MNHEY, SMNVEV (reference sequence). CDR3: CASSFRGSGYTF. CDR3 DNA: TGTGCCAGCAGTTTTCGAGGGTCAGGCTACACCTTC.

This rearrangement joins TRBV12-3 or TRBV12-4 to TRBJ2-7; the D is unclear. This CDR3 has 12 amino acids. The germline V and J ends were trimmed by 3 bases and 2 bases, with 5 bases remaining between them. The CDR3, as DNA: TGTGCCAGCAGTTTGGTTCCCTACGAGCAGTACTTC. This sequence encodes CASSLVPYEQYF.

The V gene is TRBV10-3, the J gene TRBJ2-5; 10 bases match TRBD2. After removal of 2 bases from V and 5 bases from J, the junction contained 5 bases not matched to a gene. The CDR3 has 15 amino acids. Germline CDR1 and CDR2: ENHRY and SYGVKD. The CDR3 bases are TGTGCCATCAGTGAGAGCGGGAGGGCCGGGGAGACCCAGTACTTC. As protein: CAISESGRAGETQYF.